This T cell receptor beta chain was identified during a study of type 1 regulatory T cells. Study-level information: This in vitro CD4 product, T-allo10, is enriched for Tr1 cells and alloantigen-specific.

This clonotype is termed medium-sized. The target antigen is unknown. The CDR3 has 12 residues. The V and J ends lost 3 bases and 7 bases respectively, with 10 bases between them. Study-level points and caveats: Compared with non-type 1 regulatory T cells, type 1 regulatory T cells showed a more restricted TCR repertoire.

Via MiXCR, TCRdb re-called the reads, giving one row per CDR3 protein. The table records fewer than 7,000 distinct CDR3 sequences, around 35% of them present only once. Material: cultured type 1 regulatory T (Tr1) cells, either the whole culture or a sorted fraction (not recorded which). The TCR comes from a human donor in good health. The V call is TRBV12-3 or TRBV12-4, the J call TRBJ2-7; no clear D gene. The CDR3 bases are TGTGCCAGCAGTTTTCGGGTCGGGGAGCAGTACTTC. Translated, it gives CASSFRVGEQYF.